Each of the 20 T cell receptor beta chains below was sequenced from the same sample in a study of shared clonotypes between healthy human individuals. Profiled with immunoSEQ multiplex PCR; TCRdb holds only in-frame clones, not every one. The table lists millions of clones, about 92% of them singletons, with about 0.39% in the top ten. What was sequenced was naive CD4+ T cells from PBMCs. The subset was: CD45RA+ positively selected. The origin of the receptors is a young man in good health. Some clones in this sample may be carry-over from other donors' samples.

The rearrangement links TRBV9 to TRBJ2-2, with TRBD2 identical over 11 bases. The CDR3 is 14 amino acids. From germline, CDR1 is SGDLS and CDR2 YYNGEE. V lost 3 bases, J lost 6 bases, and 1 base stayed unmatched. CDR3 residues: CASSAGLAAGELFF. The CDR3 DNA reads as TGTGCCAGCAGCGCGGGACTAGCGGCCGGGGAGCTGTTTTTT.

V and J are TRBV30 and TRBJ2-6, with 7 bases aligning to TRBD2. Trimming took 1 base from V and 4 from J; bases not matched to a gene: 4. Germline values: CDR1 GTSNPN, CDR2 SVGIG (reference sequence). CDR3 size: 15 residues. The CDR3 region has the DNA TGTGCCTGGAGTGCGGGGGGTTCCGGGGCCAACGTCCTGACTTTC. Amino acids: CAWSAGGSGANVLTF.

The rearrangement uses TRBV7-9 and TRBJ1-4; D remains unclear. The ends were cut back, 8 bases at V and 0 bases at J, with 10 bases in the middle. Germline V gene data show CDR1 as SEHNR and CDR2 as FQNEAQ (reference sequence). The CDR3 runs to 14 residues. CDR3 loop: CASETDATNEKLFF. For the CDR3, the DNA is TGTGCCAGCGAGACGGATGCAACTAATGAAAAACTGTTTTTT.

On this clone itself: This specimen includes other DNA sequences encoding the same CDR3. The chain joins TRBV28 to TRBJ1-2; no definite D call. Trimming removed 4 bases at V and 3 bases at J, with 3 bases between. Germline-derived CDR1 and CDR2 are MDHEN and SYDVKM. The length of the CDR3 is 11 residues. The CDR3 sequence is CASSSDYGYTF. The DNA of the CDR3 is TGTGCCAGCAGTTCCGACTATGGCTACACCTTC.

This chain's CDR3 is CASSSGQRYGYTF. The CDR3 DNA is TGTGCCAGCTCATCTGGACAGCGCTATGGCTACACCTTC. The V gene is TRBV18, the J gene TRBJ1-2; perhaps TRBD1 as D (6 bases). The CDR3 length is 13 residues. Germline V gene sequence: CDR1 KGHSH, CDR2 LQKENI. Trimming left V 5 bases short and J 4 bases short, with 11 bases between.

This sequence joins TRBV7-3 and TRBJ1-1; D is undetermined. The CDR3 consists of 14 residues. Trimming removed 6 bases from V and 0 bases from J, with 11 bases in between. The germline gives CDR1 SGHTA, CDR2 FQGTGA. The CDR3 is CASRWESLNTEAFF. CDR3 in DNA: TGTGCCAGCAGGTGGGAGAGCTTGAACACTGAAGCTTTCTTT.

The chain employs TRBV7-9 and TRBJ2-5, with D tentatively TRBD1 (6 bases). V lost 7 bases and J lost 0, with 12 bases in between. CDR3 length equals 14 residues. Germline V gene data show CDR1 as SEHNR and CDR2 as FQNEAQ (reference sequence). The CDR3 bases are TGTGCCAGCACCGAAGGACAGCACCAAGAGACCCAGTACTTC. Its protein product is CASTEGQHQETQYF. Based on the CDR3 plus reference TRBV7-9 and TRBJ2-5, the full variable domain is DTGVSQNPRHKITKRGQNVTFRCDPISEHNRLYWYRQTLGQGPEFLTYFQNEAQLEKSRLLSDRFSAERPKGSFSTLEIQRTEQGDSAMYLCASTEGQHQETQYFGPGTRLLVL.

The chain has TRBV5-5 and TRBJ2-7; D is undetermined. Germline CDR1 reads SGHKS; CDR2 reads YYEKEE (reference sequence). V was trimmed by 0 bases and J by 3 bases, leaving 13 bases between them. There are 15 residues in the CDR3. Here the CDR3 DNA reads TGTGCCAGCAGCTTGGGGGTAGGCGCCGTCTACGAGCAGTACTTC. Translated, it gives CASSLGVGAVYEQYF.

This chain links TRBV6-1 with TRBJ2-2; TRBD1 aligns across 9 bases. After removal of 5 bases from V and 7 bases from J, the junction contained 8 bases not matched to a gene. This CDR3 spans 15 amino acids. Germline CDR1 and CDR2: MNHNS and SASEGT. This CDR3 reads CASSFTGGAGGELFF. The CDR3 DNA reads TGTGCCAGCAGTTTCACAGGGGGCGCGGGCGGGGAGCTGTTTTTT.

The V call is TRBV18, the J call TRBJ2-1; D is undetermined. CDR3 length: 13 residues. Trimming took off 6 bases at V and 5 bases at J, with 11 bases between the two ends. Germline-derived CDR1 and CDR2 are KGHSH and LQKENI. Written as DNA, the CDR3 is TGTGCCAGCTCTCGAAAAGACGACAATGAGCAGTTCTTC. It codes for CASSRKDDNEQFF.

With regard to this clone: This CDR3 is also generated by other DNA sequences in the sample. The chain uses TRBV28 and TRBJ1-5; no definite D call. Deletions cut 6 bases from V and 0 bases from J, with 6 bases between. This CDR3 has 13 amino acids. Germline loops: CDR1 MDHEN, CDR2 SYDVKM. In nucleotides, the CDR3 is TGTGCCAGCAGCGCGGGTAGCAATCAGCCCCAGCATTTT. Residues: CASSAGSNQPQHF.

The chain recombines TRBV29-1 with TRBJ2-1; D not certain. CDR3 length: 14 amino acids. Trimming stripped 6 bases from V and 0 bases from J, with 12 bases between. Germline CDR1 is SQVTM and CDR2 is ANQGSEA. The chain's CDR3 is CSVESVSSYNEQFF. The CDR3 coding sequence is TGCAGCGTCGAGTCCGTTAGCTCCTACAATGAGCAGTTCTTC.

In this sample, this clone turned up a few times. This chain connects TRBV19 to TRBJ1-2; 7 nucleotides align to TRBD1. CDR1 and CDR2 (germline): LNHDA, SQIVND (reference sequence). The V segment lost 2 bases and the J segment 7 bases; nucleotides outside the gene matches: 10. The CDR3 totals 15 residues. The DNA for the CDR3 is TGTGCCAGTAGTATAACCCGGGACAGCCCTCTTGGCTACACCTTC. Translated: CASSITRDSPLGYTF.

The chain couples TRBV30 to TRBJ1-1; D uncertain. Germline CDR1 and CDR2: GTSNPN and SVGIG (reference sequence). CDR3 length: 13 residues. Between the trimmed V and J ends, which lost 3 bases and 1 base, there was a span of 9 bases. DNA of the CDR3: TGTGCCTGGAGCCCCAGGAGGAACACTGAAGCTTTCTTT. This translates into CAWSPRRNTEAFF.

The chain is built from TRBV27 and TRBJ2-2; D gene uncertain. Germline V CDR1 and CDR2: MNHEY, SMNVEV (reference sequence). The CDR3 sequence is 13 residues long. V dropped 5 bases and J dropped 6 bases, with 10 bases sitting between them. The chain's CDR3 is CASSQLSAGELFF. CDR3 bases: TGTGCCAGCAGTCAGTTATCGGCCGGGGAGCTGTTTTTT.

The CDR3 is CASSVTRKGYGYTF. The CDR3 DNA reads TGTGCCAGTAGTGTGACACGGAAGGGGTATGGCTACACCTTC. The J gene is TRBJ1-2, the V gene TRBV19, with a possible D match to TRBD1 (5 bases). With 5 bases removed from V and 5 bases from J, the gap between germline ends came to 15 bases. The germline V gene encodes CDR1 LNHDA and CDR2 SQIVND (reference sequence). This CDR3 spans 14 amino acids.

Points on this clone: The identical CDR3 is also encoded by other nucleotide sequences in the sample. The chain has TRBV6-1 and TRBJ1-1; 10 bases agree with TRBD1. V dropped 6 bases and J dropped 4; count of bases not matched to a gene: 5. The germline V gene has CDR1 MNHNS and CDR2 SASEGT. The CDR3 contains 14 residues. In nucleotides, the CDR3 is TGTGCCAGCAGCGTGGACAGGGGGGGCACTGAAGCTTTCTTT. It is translated as CASSVDRGGTEAFF.

This chain joins TRBV19 and TRBJ2-1; D is unresolved. Trimming left V 8 bases short and J 0 bases short, with 11 bases between. The CDR3 has 14 residues. Germline-derived CDR1 and CDR2 are LNHDA and SQIVND (reference sequence). CDR3 nucleotides: TGTGCCAGTTCCAGCTGGAGCTCCTACAATGAGCAGTTCTTC. Encoded protein: CASSSWSSYNEQFF.

There are a few counts of this clone. This sequence joins TRBV5-1 and TRBJ2-5, with 8 bases lining up with TRBD1. Germline lookup yields CDR1 SGHRS and CDR2 YFSETQ. This CDR3 comprises 16 residues. V shed 0 bases and J 5 bases; nucleotides not matched to a gene: 9. CDR3 coding DNA: TGCGCCAGCAGCTTGGTAGGGACAGGCGGTATGGAGACCCAGTACTTC. Translating it yields CASSLVGTGGMETQYF.

J is TRBJ2-5 and V is TRBV6-6; TRBD1 might be the D (6 bases). The ends were cut back, 8 bases at V and 3 bases at J, with 10 bases in the middle. Germline assignment: CDR1 MNHNY and CDR2 SVGAGI (reference sequence). This CDR3 has 12 residues. The CDR3 DNA follows: TGTGCCAGCCAGAACAGGGAAGAGACCCAGTACTTC. Amino acid sequence: CASQNREETQYF.